The clone carrying this T cell receptor (beta chain) appeared a few times. As yet, its antigen is unknown. The source of the sample is a study of beta chain features in type 1 diabetes. For the study at large: In age, gender and cell yields, patients were similar to healthy donors. Findings of the study overall: The naive, central memory and Treg TCRB repertoires of patients appeared to be more similar to one another than those of healthy donors. Moderate yet significant TCRB CDR3 shortening was seen in Type 1 diabetes patients in all four CD4+ subsets.

This CDR3 comprises 13 residues. In germline, CDR1 is PRHDT, CDR2 FYEKMQ (reference sequence). Trimming cost V 3 bases and J 6 bases; bases outside gene matches: 4. Stem cell-like memory, regulatory, central memory and naive CD4+ cells were sorted via CD45RO/CCR7/CD25/CD127/CD95/CD27. Every bit of the isolated RNA underwent reverse transcription, so sequencing read expressed TCRB transcripts. Regulatory, naive and central memory T cell samples averaged around 3.9 million reads. Sequenced by immunoSEQ multiplex PCR; TCRdb stores in-frame clones only, minus some. The sample gives 150,000 or so clones, about 9% of which show up once; 0.54% is in the top ten.

The source is a young woman with type 1 diabetes. The V and J genes are TRBV13 and TRBJ1-1, with 7 bases fitting TRBD1. Sample: central memory CD4+ T cells from blood. The CDR3 sequence is CASSFRGFSEAFF. In DNA form, the CDR3 reads TGTGCCAGCAGCTTCAGGGGGTTTTCTGAAGCTTTCTTT.